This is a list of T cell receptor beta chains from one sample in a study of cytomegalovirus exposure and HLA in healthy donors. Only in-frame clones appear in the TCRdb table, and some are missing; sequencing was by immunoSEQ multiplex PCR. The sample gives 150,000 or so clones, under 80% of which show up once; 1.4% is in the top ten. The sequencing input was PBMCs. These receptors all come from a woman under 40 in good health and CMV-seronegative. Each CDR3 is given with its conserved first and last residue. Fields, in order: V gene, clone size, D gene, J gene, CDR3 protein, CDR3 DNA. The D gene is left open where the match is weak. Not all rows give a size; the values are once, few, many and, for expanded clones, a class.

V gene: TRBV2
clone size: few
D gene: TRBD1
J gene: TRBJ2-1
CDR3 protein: CASRKQGGSYNEQFF
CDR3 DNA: TGTGCCAGCAGGAAACAGGGGGGCTCCTACAATGAGCAGTTCTTC

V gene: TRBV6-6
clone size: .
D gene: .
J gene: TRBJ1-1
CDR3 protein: CASRTSGEGMNTEAFF
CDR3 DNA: TGTGCCAGCAGAACCTCAGGGGAAGGGATGAACACTGAAGCTTTCTTT

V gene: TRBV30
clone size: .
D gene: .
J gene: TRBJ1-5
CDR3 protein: CAWSTGNQPQHF
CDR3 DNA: TGTGCCTGGAGTACGGGCAATCAGCCCCAGCATTTT

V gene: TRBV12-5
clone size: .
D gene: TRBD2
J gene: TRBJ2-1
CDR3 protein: CASGLPTSGGTNDNEQFF
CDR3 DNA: TGTGCTAGTGGTTTGCCGACTAGCGGGGGGACTAACGACAATGAGCAGTTCTTC

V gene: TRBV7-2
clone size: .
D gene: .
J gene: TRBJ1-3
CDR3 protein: CASSPDILSGNTIYF
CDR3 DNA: TGTGCCAGCAGCCCCGACATCCTCTCTGGAAACACCATATATTTT

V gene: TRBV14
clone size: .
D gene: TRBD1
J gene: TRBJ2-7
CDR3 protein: CASSRGQDRGEQYF
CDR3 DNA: TGTGCCAGCAGCCGCGGACAGGACAGAGGCGAGCAGTACTTC

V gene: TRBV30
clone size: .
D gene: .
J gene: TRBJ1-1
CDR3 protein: CAWSVLAGKDTEAFF
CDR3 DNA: TGTGCCTGGAGTGTACTGGCAGGGAAGGACACTGAAGCTTTCTTT

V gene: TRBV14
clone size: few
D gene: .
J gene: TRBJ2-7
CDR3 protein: CASSRERHEQYF
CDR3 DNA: TGTGCCAGCAGCCGGGAGCGGCACGAGCAGTACTTC

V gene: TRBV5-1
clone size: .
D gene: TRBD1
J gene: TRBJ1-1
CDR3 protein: CASKRETGGEGVAFF
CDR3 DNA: TGCGCCAGCAAACGCGAGACAGGGGGCGAAGGGGTAGCTTTCTTT

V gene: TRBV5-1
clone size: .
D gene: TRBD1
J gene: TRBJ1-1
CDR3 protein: CASSLKTGGLNTEAFF
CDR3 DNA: TGCGCCAGCAGCCTGAAGACAGGGGGGTTGAACACTGAAGCTTTCTTT

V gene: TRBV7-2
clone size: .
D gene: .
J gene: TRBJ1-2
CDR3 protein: CASSPAGVLANYGYTF
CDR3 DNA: TGTGCCAGCAGCCCAGCGGGGGTCTTAGCTAACTATGGCTACACCTTC

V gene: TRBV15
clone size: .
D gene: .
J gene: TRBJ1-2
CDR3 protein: CATSRDYRVWYTF
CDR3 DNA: TGTGCCACCAGCAGAGACTACAGGGTTTGGTACACCTTC

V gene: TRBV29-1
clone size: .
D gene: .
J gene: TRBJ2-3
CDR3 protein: CSVKGGEYTDTQYF
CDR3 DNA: TGCAGCGTGAAGGGGGGGGAATACACAGATACGCAGTATTTT

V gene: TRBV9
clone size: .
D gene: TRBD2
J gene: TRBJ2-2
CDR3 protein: CASSVVRGEGELFF
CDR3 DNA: TGTGCCAGCAGCGTAGTCCGGGGGGAAGGGGAGCTGTTTTTT

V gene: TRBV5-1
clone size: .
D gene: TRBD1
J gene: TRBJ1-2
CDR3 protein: CASSLGWGQEYDGYTF
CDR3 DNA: TGCGCCAGCAGCTTGGGTTGGGGACAGGAGTACGATGGCTACACCTTC

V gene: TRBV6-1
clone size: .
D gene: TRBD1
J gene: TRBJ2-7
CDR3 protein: CASSEFPWTGKSYEQYF
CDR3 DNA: TGTGCCAGCAGTGAATTCCCCTGGACAGGGAAATCCTACGAGCAGTACTTC

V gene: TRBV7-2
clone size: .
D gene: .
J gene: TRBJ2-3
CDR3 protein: CVSSLSGRRADTQYF
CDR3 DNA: TGTGTCAGCAGCTTATCGGGAAGGAGGGCAGATACGCAGTATTTT

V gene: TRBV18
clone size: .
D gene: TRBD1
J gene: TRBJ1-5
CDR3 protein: CASSPETGRQPQHF
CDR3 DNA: TGTGCCAGCTCACCCGAGACAGGGCGGCAGCCCCAGCATTTT

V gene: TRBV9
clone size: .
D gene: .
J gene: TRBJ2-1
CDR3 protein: CASSTEGGVYNEQFF
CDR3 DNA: TGTGCCAGCAGCACCGAGGGGGGGGTCTACAATGAGCAGTTCTTC

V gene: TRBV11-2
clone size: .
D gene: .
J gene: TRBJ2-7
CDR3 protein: CASSLEFGYEQYF
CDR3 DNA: TGTGCCAGCAGCTTAGAGTTCGGGTACGAGCAGTACTTC

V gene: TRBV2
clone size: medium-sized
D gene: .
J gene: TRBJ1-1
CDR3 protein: CASSERGEAFF
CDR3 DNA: TGTGCCAGCAGTGAAAGAGGGGAAGCTTTCTTT

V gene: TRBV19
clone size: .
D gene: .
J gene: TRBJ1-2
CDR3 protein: CASSIGGRGYTF
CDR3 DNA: TGTGCCAGTAGTATCGGGGGGCGAGGCTACACCTTC

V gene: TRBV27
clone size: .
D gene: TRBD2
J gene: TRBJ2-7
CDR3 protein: CASSSFGTSGVYEQYF
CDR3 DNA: TGTGCCAGCAGTTCCTTTGGGACTAGCGGGGTTTACGAGCAGTACTTC

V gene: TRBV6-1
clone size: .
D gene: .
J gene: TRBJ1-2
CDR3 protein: CASSSPTQGNYGYTF
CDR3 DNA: TGTGCCAGCAGTTCCCCGACACAGGGCAACTATGGCTACACCTTC

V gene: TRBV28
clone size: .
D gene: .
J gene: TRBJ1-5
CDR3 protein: CASSSPAFGGQQPQHF
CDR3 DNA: TGTGCCAGCAGTTCCCCTGCCTTCGGTGGTCAACAGCCCCAGCATTTT

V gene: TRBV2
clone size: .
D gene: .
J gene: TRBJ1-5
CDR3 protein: CASSEALRGAGQPQHF
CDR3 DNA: TGTGCCAGCAGTGAAGCGCTTCGGGGGGCAGGACAGCCCCAGCATTTT

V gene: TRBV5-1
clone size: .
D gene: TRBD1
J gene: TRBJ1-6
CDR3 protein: CASSPDREGSPLHF
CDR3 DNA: TGCGCCAGCAGCCCGGACAGGGAGGGTTCACCCCTCCACTTT

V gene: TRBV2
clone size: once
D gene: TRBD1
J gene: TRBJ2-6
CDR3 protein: CASRLAGTGVDNVLTF
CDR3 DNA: TGTGCCAGCAGACTAGCCGGGACAGGGGTTGACAACGTCCTGACTTTC

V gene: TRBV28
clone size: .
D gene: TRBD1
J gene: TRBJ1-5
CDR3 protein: CASNPGERGHNF
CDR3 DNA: TGTGCCAGCAACCCAGGAGAGAGGGGGCATAATTTT

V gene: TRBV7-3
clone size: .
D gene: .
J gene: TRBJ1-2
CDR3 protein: CASSLYRDNGYTF
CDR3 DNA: TGTGCCAGCAGCTTGTACAGGGACAATGGCTACACCTTC

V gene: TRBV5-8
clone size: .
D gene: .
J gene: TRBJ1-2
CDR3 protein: CASSPPDRQNYGYTF
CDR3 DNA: TGTGCCAGCAGCCCTCCCGACAGGCAAAACTATGGCTACACCTTC

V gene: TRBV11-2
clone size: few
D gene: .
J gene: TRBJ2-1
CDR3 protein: CASSLVFFGHNEQFF
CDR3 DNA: TGTGCCAGCAGCCTCGTCTTTTTCGGTCACAATGAGCAGTTCTTC

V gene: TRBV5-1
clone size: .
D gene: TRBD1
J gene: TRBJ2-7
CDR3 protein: CASSLGTPGQGYEQYF
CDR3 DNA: TGCGCCAGCAGCTTGGGAACCCCGGGACAGGGCTACGAGCAGTACTTC

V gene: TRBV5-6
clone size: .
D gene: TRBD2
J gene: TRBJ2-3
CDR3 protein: CASSTKAGAQWVTDTQYF
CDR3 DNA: TGTGCCAGCAGCACGAAAGCGGGGGCTCAGTGGGTGACAGATACGCAGTATTTT

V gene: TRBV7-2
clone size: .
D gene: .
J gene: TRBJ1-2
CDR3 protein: CASSLEQNYGYTF
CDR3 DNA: TGTGCCAGCAGCTTAGAACAGAACTATGGCTACACCTTC

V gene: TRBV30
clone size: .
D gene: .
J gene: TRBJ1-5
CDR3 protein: CAWSQQGQPQHF
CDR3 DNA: TGTGCCTGGAGTCAACAGGGTCAGCCCCAGCATTTT

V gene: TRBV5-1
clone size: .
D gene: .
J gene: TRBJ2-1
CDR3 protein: CASSKPSDEQFF
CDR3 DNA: TGCGCCAGCAGCAAACCTAGCGATGAGCAGTTCTTC

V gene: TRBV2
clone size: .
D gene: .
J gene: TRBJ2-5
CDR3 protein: CASSESRGGETQYF
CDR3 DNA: TGTGCCAGCAGTGAATCTCGGGGAGGAGAGACCCAGTACTTC

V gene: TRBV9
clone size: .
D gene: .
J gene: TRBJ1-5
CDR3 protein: CASAQGSNQPQHF
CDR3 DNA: TGTGCCAGCGCCCAGGGGAGCAATCAGCCCCAGCATTTT

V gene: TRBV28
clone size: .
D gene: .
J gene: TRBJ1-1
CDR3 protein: CASSPGLSNTEAFF
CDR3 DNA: TGTGCCAGCAGTCCTGGACTGTCGAACACTGAAGCTTTCTTT

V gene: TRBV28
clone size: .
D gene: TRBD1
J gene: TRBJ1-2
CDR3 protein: CASSFRDRGRGYTF
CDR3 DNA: TGTGCCAGCAGTTTTCGGGACAGGGGGCGCGGCTACACCTTC

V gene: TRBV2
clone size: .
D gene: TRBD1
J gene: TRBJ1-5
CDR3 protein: CASSERDRNQPQHF
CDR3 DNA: TGTGCCAGCAGTGAAAGGGACAGAAATCAGCCCCAGCATTTT

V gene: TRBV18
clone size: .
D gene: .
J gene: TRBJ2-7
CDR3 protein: CASSPLPPQGIHEQYF
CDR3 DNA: TGTGCCAGCTCCCCTTTACCTCCACAGGGTATTCACGAGCAGTACTTC

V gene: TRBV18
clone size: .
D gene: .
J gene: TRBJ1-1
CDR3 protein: CASSPYQGEAFF
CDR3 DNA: TGTGCCAGCTCACCGTATCAGGGAGAAGCTTTCTTT

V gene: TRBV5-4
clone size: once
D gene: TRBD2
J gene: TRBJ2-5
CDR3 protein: CASSLRGGETQYF
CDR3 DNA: TGTGCCAGCAGCTTGCGGGGGGGGGAGACCCAGTACTTC

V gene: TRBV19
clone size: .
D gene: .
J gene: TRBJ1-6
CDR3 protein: CASSMRLYNSPLHF
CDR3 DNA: TGTGCCAGTAGTATGAGGCTCTATAATTCACCCCTCCACTTT

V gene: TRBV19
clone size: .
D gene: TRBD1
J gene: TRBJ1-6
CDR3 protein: CASNRQGDLPLHF
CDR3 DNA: TGTGCCAGTAATAGACAGGGGGATCTCCCCCTCCACTTT

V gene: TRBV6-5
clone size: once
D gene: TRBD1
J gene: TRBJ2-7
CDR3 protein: CASSYPITGAGGEQYF
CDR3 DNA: TGTGCCAGCAGTTACCCTATTACAGGGGCTGGTGGCGAGCAGTACTTC

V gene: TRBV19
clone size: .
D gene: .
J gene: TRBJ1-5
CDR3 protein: CASSILHRTNQPQHF
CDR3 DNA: TGTGCCAGTAGTATCCTCCACAGAACTAATCAGCCCCAGCATTTT

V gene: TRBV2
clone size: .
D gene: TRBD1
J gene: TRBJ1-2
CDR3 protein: CASSGDSGKPYGYTF
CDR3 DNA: TGTGCCAGCAGTGGGGACAGCGGAAAACCTTATGGCTACACCTTC

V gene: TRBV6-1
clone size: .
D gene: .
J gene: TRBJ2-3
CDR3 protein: CASSEVISVGDTQYF
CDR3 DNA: TGTGCCAGCAGTGAAGTAATTAGCGTCGGGGATACGCAGTATTTT

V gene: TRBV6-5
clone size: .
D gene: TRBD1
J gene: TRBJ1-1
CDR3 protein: CASSYPGQGLGTEAFF
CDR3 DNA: TGTGCCAGCAGTTACCCGGGACAGGGTCTTGGGACTGAAGCTTTCTTT